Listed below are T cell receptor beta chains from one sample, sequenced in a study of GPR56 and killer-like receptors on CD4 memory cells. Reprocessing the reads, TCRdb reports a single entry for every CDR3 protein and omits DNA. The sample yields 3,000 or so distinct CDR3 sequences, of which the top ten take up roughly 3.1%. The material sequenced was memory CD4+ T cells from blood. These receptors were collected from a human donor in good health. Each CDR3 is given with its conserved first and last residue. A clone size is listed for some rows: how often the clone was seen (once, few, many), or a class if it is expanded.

CDR3 protein: CASSERYGEEGGYTF
J gene: TRBJ1-2
V gene: TRBV6-1
clone size: large

CDR3 protein: CASSLGDYTEAFF
J gene: TRBJ1-1
V gene: TRBV7-3
clone size: medium-sized

CDR3 protein: CASSVGGGAGPYEQYF
J gene: TRBJ2-7
V gene: TRBV6-1
clone size: medium-sized

CDR3 protein: CASRGTRNQPQHF
J gene: TRBJ1-5
V gene: TRBV2
clone size: .

CDR3 protein: CASSETAFTGELFF
J gene: TRBJ2-2
V gene: TRBV25-1
clone size: .

CDR3 protein: CAITPSGSGDTDTQYF
J gene: TRBJ2-3
V gene: TRBV10-3
clone size: large

CDR3 protein: CSVEEYNEQFF
J gene: TRBJ2-1
V gene: TRBV29-1
clone size: medium-sized

CDR3 protein: CAWSKGTGTEAFF
J gene: TRBJ1-1
V gene: TRBV30
clone size: medium-sized

CDR3 protein: CASSLAVANYGYTF
J gene: TRBJ1-2
V gene: TRBV7-9
clone size: medium-sized

CDR3 protein: CASSLATGGDFDEQFF
J gene: TRBJ2-1
V gene: TRBV7-9
clone size: .

CDR3 protein: CASSYTTDTAPDTQYF
J gene: TRBJ2-3
V gene: TRBV6-6
clone size: medium-sized

CDR3 protein: CASSLESGRSYNEQFF
J gene: TRBJ2-1
V gene: TRBV5-4
clone size: .

CDR3 protein: CASWEGWNYGYTF
J gene: TRBJ1-2
V gene: TRBV12-3/TRBV12-4
clone size: medium-sized

CDR3 protein: CSARDDRGGDEKLFF
J gene: TRBJ1-4
V gene: TRBV20-1
clone size: .

CDR3 protein: CASTLGQGGTANVLTF
J gene: TRBJ2-6
V gene: TRBV12-3/TRBV12-4
clone size: .

CDR3 protein: CASSLTGQNTGELFF
J gene: TRBJ2-2
V gene: TRBV11-3
clone size: .

CDR3 protein: CATIPEPGMDTEAFF
J gene: TRBJ1-1
V gene: TRBV5-1
clone size: .

CDR3 protein: CASSLWASSTNEKLFF
J gene: TRBJ1-4
V gene: TRBV5-4
clone size: .

CDR3 protein: CASSMREAGGRGEQFF
J gene: TRBJ2-1
V gene: TRBV19
clone size: large

CDR3 protein: CASSLTENTEAFF
J gene: TRBJ1-1
V gene: TRBV2
clone size: .

CDR3 protein: CASSPPGTSFNYGYTF
J gene: TRBJ1-2
V gene: TRBV19
clone size: .

CDR3 protein: CASSERYNEQFF
J gene: TRBJ2-1
V gene: TRBV27
clone size: large

CDR3 protein: CASSGGTSGGDEQFF
J gene: TRBJ2-1
V gene: TRBV6-1
clone size: medium-sized